This T cell receptor beta chain is drawn from a study of cytomegalovirus exposure and HLA in healthy donors. General observations from the study: HLA-A and HLA-B allele assignments for most subjects were reportedly predicted accurately using TCR beta sequences. Most observed TCR sequences were rare, whereas some public TCRs were detected in many donors.

The CDR3 is made up of 16 amino acids. The V gene end was trimmed by 0 bases and the J gene end by 8 bases; junction bases not matched to a gene: 9. Germline values: CDR1 SGDLS, CDR2 YYNGEE. Those who donated were healthy bone marrow donors. On this clone: What it binds is unknown.

PCR primers comprised 60 Vbeta and 13 Jbeta primers. TCRdb's copy holds only in-frame clones and misses some; the assay was immunoSEQ multiplex PCR. Among approximately 53,000 clones listed, 72% were seen once. The specimen sequenced was PBMCs. The genes are TRBV9 and TRBJ2-4; 9 bases agree with TRBD2. The clonotype originates from a woman aged 50 to 60 in good health and CMV-seronegative. As DNA, the CDR3 is TGTGCCAGCAGCGTAGAGGGAGGCCGCGGGGGGGACATTCAGTACTTC. It translates to CASSVEGGRGGDIQYF.